The clone carrying this TCR beta chain was seen repeatedly, ten times or more. The antigen is undetermined. TCRdb redid the calling of the 5' RACE reads with MiXCR, one entry per CDR3 protein. The table shows about 110,000 distinct CDR3 sequences, with roughly 12% occurring only once. This sample is part of a study of early T cells in non-severe SARS-CoV-2 infection. General observations from the study: A preference for anti-spike CD8 responses marked VDJdb matching, which missed private and CD4 specificities.

In germline, CDR1 is MDHEN, CDR2 SYDVKM. The V end was cut by 6 bases, the J end by 0 bases, with 10 bases between. The length of the CDR3 is 14 residues. Material: whole blood. This chain joins TRBV28 and TRBJ2-3, with D perhaps assigned TRBD1 or TRBD2 (5 bases each). This receptor was identified in an adult who was a healthcare worker with PCR-confirmed SARS-CoV-2 infection or an uninfected control (not recorded which). This chain's CDR3 is CASRDWDSTDTQYF. The CDR3 DNA follows: TGTGCCAGCAGGGACTGGGACAGCACAGATACGCAGTATTTT.